This TCR beta chain was observed in a study of yellow fever vaccine responses in identical twins. Findings and limits, study-wide: Vaccine-induced T cell responses in twins were reportedly observed to appear partly convergent, partly personalized.

TCRdb recomputed calls from the RT-PCR reads with MiXCR, one row per CDR3 protein. The sample shows about 16,000 distinct CDR3 sequences, roughly 80% of them seen only once. A note on this clonotype: Its antigen is unidentified.

The starting material was T cells from blood (PBMCs), unsorted or a sorted subset (not recorded which), obtained before or after yellow fever vaccination (not recorded which). This receptor was obtained from a woman younger than 30 who received the yellow fever vaccine.

Written as DNA, the CDR3 is TGCAGTGCTCCTTCGAAATCGTCCTACGAGCAGTACTTC. Encoded protein: CSAPSKSSYEQYF. The V and J genes are TRBV20-1 and TRBJ2-7; no reliable D call. Germline V gives CDR1 DFQATT, CDR2 SNEGSKA (reference sequence). The CDR3 extends over 13 amino acids. The V end lost 5 bases, the J end lost 1 base, and 12 bases lay between the germline ends.